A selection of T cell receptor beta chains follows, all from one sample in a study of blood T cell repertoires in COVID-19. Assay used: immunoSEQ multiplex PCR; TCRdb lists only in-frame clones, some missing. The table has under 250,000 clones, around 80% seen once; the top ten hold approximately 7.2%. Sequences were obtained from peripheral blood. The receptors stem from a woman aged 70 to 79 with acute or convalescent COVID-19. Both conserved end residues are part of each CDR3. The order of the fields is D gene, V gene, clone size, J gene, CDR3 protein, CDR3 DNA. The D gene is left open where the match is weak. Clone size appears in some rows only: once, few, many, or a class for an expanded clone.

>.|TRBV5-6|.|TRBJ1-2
CASSFGMGLVRGYTF
TGTGCCAGCAGCTTTGGAATGGGACTTGTGAGGGGCTACACCTTC
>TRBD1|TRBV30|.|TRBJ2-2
CAWGNRGPGELFF
TGTGCCTGGGGAAACAGGGGGCCCGGGGAGCTGTTTTTT
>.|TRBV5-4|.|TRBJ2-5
CASSFQEEKTQYF
TGTGCCAGCAGCTTCCAGGAGGAGAAGACCCAGTACTTC
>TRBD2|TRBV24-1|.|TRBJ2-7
CATSDDTERENEQYF
TGTGCCACCAGTGACGATACCGAGCGGGAGAACGAGCAGTACTTC
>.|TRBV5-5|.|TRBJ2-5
CASSLYRDQETQYF
TGTGCCAGCAGCTTGTACCGGGATCAAGAGACCCAGTACTTC
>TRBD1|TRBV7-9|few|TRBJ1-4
CASSFKATGTGEKLFF
TGTGCCAGCAGCTTTAAGGCCACCGGGACAGGTGAAAAACTGTTTTTT
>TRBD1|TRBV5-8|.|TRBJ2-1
CASRRLSTGGHNEQFF
TGTGCCAGCAGGCGCCTTTCGACAGGGGGCCACAATGAGCAGTTCTTC
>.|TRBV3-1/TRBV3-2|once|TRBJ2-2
CASSHRGASELFF
TGTGCCAGCAGCCACCGCGGGGCCTCGGAGCTGTTTTTT
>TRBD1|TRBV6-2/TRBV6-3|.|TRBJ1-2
CASSFDPGQDYGYTF
TGTGCCAGCAGTTTTGACCCGGGACAGGACTATGGCTACACCTTC
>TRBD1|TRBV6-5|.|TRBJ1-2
CASSFRGLYGYTF
TGTGCCAGCAGTTTCAGGGGGCTCTATGGCTACACCTTC
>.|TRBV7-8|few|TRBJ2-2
CASSEGGFTGELFF
TGTGCCAGCAGCGAGGGGGGGTTCACCGGGGAGCTGTTTTTT
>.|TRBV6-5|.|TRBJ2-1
CASSSSEIAYNEQFF
TGTGCCAGCAGCTCCTCTGAGATTGCGTACAATGAGCAGTTCTTC
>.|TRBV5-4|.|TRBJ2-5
CASSLDERAPAPAYF
TGTGCCAGCAGCTTGGATGAGCGGGCGCCAGCCCCGGCGTACTTC
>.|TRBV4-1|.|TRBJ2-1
CASRAGQSSSYNEQFF
TGCGCCAGCAGAGCAGGACAGTCCAGCTCCTACAATGAGCAGTTCTTC
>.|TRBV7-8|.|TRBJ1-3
CASSHTGRGNTIYF
TGTGCCAGCAGCCATACAGGGCGGGGAAACACCATATATTTT
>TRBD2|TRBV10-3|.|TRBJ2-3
CAIKYGGATDTQYF
TGTGCCATCAAATACGGGGGGGCAACAGATACGCAGTATTTT
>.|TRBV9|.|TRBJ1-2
CASSVVGGPYGYTF
TGTGCCAGCAGCGTAGTAGGGGGACCATATGGCTACACCTTC
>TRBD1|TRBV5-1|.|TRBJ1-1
CASSFSQGATTEAFF
TGCGCCAGCAGCTTCTCACAGGGGGCGACCACTGAAGCTTTCTTT
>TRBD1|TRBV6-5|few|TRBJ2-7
CAGLSGTAQNYEQYF
TGTGCCGGCCTATCCGGGACAGCCCAAAATTACGAGCAGTACTTC
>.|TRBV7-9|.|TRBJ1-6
CASSLIVEDSPLHF
TGTGCCAGCAGCTTAATCGTAGAAGATTCACCCCTCCACTTT
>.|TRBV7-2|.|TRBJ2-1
CASSFRGRDSYNEQFF
TGTGCCAGCAGCTTTCGAGGCAGGGACTCCTACAATGAGCAGTTCTTC
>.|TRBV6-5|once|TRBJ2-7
CASSILIGQTYEQYF
TGTGCCAGCAGTATACTTATTGGGCAAACCTACGAGCAGTACTTC
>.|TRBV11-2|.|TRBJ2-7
CASSLGRDSGYEQYF
TGTGCCAGCAGCTTAGGGCGGGACAGTGGCTACGAGCAGTACTTC
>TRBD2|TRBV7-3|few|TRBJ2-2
CASSLKGGAGELFF
TGTGCCAGCAGCCTGAAGGGAGGGGCCGGGGAGCTGTTTTTT
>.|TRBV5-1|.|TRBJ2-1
CASSDGQLYNEQFF
TGCGCCAGCAGCGATGGACAGCTTTACAATGAGCAGTTCTTC
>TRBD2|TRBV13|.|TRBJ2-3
CASSLLGSGGASDTQYF
TGTGCCAGCAGCCTTTTGGGTAGCGGGGGGGCCTCAGATACGCAGTATTTT
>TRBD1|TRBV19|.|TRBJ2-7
CASGTGDSYEQYF
TGTGCCAGCGGGACAGGGGACTCCTACGAGCAGTACTTC
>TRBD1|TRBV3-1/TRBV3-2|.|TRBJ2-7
CASSQDESGTGGYEQYF
TGTGCCAGCAGCCAAGACGAATCCGGGACAGGGGGCTACGAGCAGTACTTC
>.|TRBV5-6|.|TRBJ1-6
CASSSSRTGYNSPLHF
TGTGCCAGCAGCTCTTCCCGGACTGGGTATAATTCACCCCTCCACTTT
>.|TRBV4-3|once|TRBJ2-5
CASSHTTLSAETQYF
TGCGCCAGCAGCCACACAACCCTCTCTGCCGAGACCCAGTACTTC
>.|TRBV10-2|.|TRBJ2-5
CASNKQGMETQYF
TGCGCCAGCAACAAACAGGGAATGGAGACCCAGTACTTC
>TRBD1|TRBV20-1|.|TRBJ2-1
CSASVLSWDRPHNEQFF
TGCAGTGCTAGTGTCCTCTCCTGGGACAGGCCCCACAATGAGCAGTTCTTC
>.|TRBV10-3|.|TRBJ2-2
CATGYRSNTGELFF
TGTGCCACCGGATACAGGTCGAACACCGGGGAGCTGTTTTTT
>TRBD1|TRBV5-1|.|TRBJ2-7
CASSRTGTGTYEQYF
TGCGCCAGCAGCCGGACCGGGACAGGGACCTACGAGCAGTACTTC
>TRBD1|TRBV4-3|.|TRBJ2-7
CASSQDPGSGTGGYEQYF
TGCGCCAGCAGCCAAGATCCCGGATCGGGGACAGGGGGCTACGAGCAGTACTTC
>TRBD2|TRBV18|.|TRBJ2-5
CASSSSGQETQYF
TGTGCCAGCTCTTCTAGCGGCCAAGAGACCCAGTACTTC
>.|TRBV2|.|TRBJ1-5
CASSVEGVGYSNQPQHF
TGTGCCAGCAGTGTAGAGGGGGTGGGTTATAGCAATCAGCCCCAGCATTTT
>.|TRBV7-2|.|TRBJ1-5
CASSYRVNGQPQHF
TGTGCCAGCAGCTACAGGGTTAATGGACAGCCCCAGCATTTT
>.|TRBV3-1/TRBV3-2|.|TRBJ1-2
CASSQGVGYTF
TGTGCCAGCAGCCAAGGCGTAGGCTACACCTTC
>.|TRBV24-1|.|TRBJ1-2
CATSRGPYGYTF
TGTGCCACCAGCAGGGGCCCTTATGGCTACACCTTC